Described below is a single TCR beta chain sequence and its context. The study recruited people aged roughly 18 to 95 years across approximately 23 US areas. Cohorts were based on clinical histories the participants reported. Cohort 3 donors counted as recovered after two negative PCRs, clearance, or resolved symptoms. Some clones are missing from TCRdb's copy, which holds only in-frame ones; the method was immunoSEQ multiplex PCR. Found here are about 320,000 clones, nearly 90% of them singletons; the top ten hold less than 6%. The CDR3 is 12 residues long. Germline loops: CDR1 LGHDT, CDR2 YNNKEL (reference sequence). V dropped 4 bases and J dropped 2 bases, with 6 bases sitting between them. The sample belongs to a study of blood T cell repertoires in COVID-19. Study at large: COVID-19 samples from acute and convalescent phases originated in the United States, Italy and Spain.

Sequenced input: PBMCs or T cells enriched from blood (not recorded which). The receptor's source is a woman aged 25 to 39 who had recovered from COVID-19. The chain is built from TRBV3-1 (or the pseudogene TRBV3-2) and TRBJ2-7; tentatively, D is TRBD2 (5 bases). The CDR3 region has the DNA TGTGCCAGCAGCCTCGGGACCTACGAGCAGTACTTC. Protein sequence: CASSLGTYEQYF.